This T cell receptor (beta chain) was obtained from a study of T cell responses to AZD1222 COVID-19 vaccine. The study's findings and limits: Donors in the cohort were predominantly white British and more often female, and clonal diversity was possibly underestimated. There were repertoire samples only from the period after the peak T cell response. The study found Spike-specific TCR breadth and depth rose after two AZD1222 doses. Only 5 or 6 AZD1222 recipients tested seropositive at baseline.

V lost 2 bases to trimming and J lost 5 bases, with 7 bases between them. Germline values: CDR1 LNHDA, CDR2 SQIVND (reference sequence). The CDR3 has 13 amino acids. Notes on this clone: Its matching antigen is unknown.

Method: immunoSEQ multiplex PCR; TCRdb's copy keeps in-frame clones and lacks some. This repertoire shows tens of thousands of clones, around three quarters found once; its top ten account for about 46%. The clonotype was recovered from an adult who received the AZD1222 COVID-19 vaccine. J is TRBJ2-1 and V is TRBV19, with no clear D. This material consisted of peripheral blood, taken 28 days after the second AZD1222 dose. The chain's CDR3 is CASSIMADNEQFF. CDR3 coding DNA: TGTGCCAGTAGTATAATGGCAGACAATGAGCAGTTCTTC.